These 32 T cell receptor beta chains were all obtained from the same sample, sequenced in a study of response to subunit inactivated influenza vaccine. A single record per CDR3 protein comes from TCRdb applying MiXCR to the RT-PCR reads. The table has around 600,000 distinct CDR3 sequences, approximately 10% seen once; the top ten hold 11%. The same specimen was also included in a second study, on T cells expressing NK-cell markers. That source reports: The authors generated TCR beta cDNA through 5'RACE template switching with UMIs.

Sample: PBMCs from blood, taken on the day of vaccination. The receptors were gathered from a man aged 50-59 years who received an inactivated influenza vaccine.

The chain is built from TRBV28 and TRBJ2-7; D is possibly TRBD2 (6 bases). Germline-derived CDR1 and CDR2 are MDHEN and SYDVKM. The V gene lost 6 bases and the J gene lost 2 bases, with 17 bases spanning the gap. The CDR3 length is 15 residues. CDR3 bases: TGTGCCAGCAGGGGAGGAGGACGGGGTGCCTACGAGCAGTACTTC. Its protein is CASRGGGRGAYEQYF.

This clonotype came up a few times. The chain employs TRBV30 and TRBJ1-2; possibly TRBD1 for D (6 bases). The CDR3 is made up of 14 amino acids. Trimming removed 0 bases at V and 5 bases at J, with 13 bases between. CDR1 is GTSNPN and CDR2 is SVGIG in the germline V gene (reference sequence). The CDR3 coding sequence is TGTGCCTGGAGTGTCGGGGTACAGGGATATGGCTACACCTTC. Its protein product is CAWSVGVQGYGYTF.

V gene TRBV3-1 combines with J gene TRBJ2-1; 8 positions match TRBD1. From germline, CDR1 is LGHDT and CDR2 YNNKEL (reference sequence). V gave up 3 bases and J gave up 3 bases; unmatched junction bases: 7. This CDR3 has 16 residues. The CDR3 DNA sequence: TGTGCCAGCAGCCACTCGACAGGGGACTTCTACAATGAGCAGTTCTTC. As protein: CASSHSTGDFYNEQFF.

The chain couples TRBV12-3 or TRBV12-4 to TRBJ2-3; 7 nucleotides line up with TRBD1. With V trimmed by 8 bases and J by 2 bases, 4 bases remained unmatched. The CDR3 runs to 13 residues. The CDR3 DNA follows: TGTGCCAGCGGGGACAGTTACACAGATACGCAGTATTTT. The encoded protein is CASGDSYTDTQYF.

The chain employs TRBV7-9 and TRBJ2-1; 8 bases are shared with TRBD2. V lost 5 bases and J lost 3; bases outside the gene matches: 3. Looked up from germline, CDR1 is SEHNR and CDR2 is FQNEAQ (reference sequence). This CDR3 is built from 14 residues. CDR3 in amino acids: CASSRLANYNEQFF. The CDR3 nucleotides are TGTGCCAGCAGCCGACTAGCGAACTACAATGAGCAGTTCTTC.

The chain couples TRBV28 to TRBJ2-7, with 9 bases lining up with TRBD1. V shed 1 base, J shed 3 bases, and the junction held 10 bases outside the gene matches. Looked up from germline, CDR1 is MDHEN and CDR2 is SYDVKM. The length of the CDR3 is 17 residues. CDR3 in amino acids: CASSLLVLGQGYYEQYF. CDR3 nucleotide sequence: TGTGCCAGCAGTTTATTGGTTCTGGGACAGGGATACTACGAGCAGTACTTC.

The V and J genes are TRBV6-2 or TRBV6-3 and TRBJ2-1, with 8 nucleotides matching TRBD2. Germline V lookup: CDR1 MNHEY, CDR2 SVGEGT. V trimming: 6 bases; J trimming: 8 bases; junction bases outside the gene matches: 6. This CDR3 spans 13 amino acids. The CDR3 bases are TGTGCCAGCAGCGGACTAGCTTTACATGAGCAGTTCTTC. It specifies CASSGLALHEQFF.

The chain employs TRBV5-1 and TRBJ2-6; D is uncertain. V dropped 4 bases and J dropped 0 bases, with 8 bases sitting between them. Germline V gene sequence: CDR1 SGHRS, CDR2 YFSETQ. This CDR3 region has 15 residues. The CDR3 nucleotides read TGCGCCAGCAGCACCTACACCTCTGGGGCCAACGTCCTGACTTTC. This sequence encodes CASSTYTSGANVLTF. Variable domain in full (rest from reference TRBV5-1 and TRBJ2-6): KAGVTQTPRYLIKTRGQQVTLSCSPISGHRSVSWYQQTPGQGLQFLFEYFSETQRNKGNFPGRFSGRQFSNSRSEMNVSTLELGDSALYLCASSTYTSGANVLTFGAGSRLTVL.

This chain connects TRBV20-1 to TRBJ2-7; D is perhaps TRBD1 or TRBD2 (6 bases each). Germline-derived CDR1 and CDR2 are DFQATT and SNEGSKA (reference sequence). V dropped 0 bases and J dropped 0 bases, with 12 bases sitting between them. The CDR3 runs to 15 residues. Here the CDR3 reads CSARDEGGPSYEQYF. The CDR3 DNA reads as TGCAGTGCTAGAGATGAGGGGGGACCCTCCTACGAGCAGTACTTC.

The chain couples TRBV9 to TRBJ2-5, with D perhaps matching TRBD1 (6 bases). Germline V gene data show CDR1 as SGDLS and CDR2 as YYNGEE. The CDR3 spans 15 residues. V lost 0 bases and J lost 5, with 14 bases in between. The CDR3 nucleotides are TGTGCCAGCAGCGTAGGAAAGGGGGACCGGGAGACCCAGTACTTC. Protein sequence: CASSVGKGDRETQYF.

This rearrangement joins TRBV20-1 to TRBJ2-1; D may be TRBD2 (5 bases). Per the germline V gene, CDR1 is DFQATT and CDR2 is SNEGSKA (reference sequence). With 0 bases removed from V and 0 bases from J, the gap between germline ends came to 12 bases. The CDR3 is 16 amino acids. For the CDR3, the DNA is TGCAGTGCTAGAGATATAGAGACTAACTCCTACAATGAGCAGTTCTTC. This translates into CSARDIETNSYNEQFF.

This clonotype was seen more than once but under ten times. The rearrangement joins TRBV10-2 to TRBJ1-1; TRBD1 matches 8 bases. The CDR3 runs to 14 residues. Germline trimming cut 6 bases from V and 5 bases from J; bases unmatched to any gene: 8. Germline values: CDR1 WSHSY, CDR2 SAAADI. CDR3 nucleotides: TGCGCCAGCAGCCCCAGGGGGCCGAGAACTGAAGCTTTCTTT. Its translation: CASSPRGPRTEAFF.

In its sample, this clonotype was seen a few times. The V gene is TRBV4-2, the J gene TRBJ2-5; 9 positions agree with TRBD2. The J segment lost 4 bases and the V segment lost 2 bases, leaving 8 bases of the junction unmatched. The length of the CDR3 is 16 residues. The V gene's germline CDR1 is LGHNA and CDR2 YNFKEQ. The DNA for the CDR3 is TGTGCCAGCAGCCAACCTAGGGCAGCGGGAGGAGAGACCCAGTACTTC. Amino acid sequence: CASSQPRAAGGETQYF.

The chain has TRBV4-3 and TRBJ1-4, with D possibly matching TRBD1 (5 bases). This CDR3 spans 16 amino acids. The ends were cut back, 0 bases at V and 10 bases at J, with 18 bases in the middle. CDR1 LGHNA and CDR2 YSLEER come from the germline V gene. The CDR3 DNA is TGCGCCAGCAGCCAAGATCTCGGGCAGGGTCGAGGAAAACTGTTTTTT. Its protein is CASSQDLGQGRGKLFF.

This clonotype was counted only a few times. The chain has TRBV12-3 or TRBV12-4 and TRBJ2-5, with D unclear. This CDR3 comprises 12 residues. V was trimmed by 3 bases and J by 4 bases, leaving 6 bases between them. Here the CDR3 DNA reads TGTGCCAGCAGTTTTAACGGAGAGACCCAGTACTTC. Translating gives CASSFNGETQYF.

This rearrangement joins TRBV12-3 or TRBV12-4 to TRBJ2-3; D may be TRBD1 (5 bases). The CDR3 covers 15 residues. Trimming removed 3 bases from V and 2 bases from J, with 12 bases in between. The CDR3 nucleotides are TGTGCCAGCAGTTTGTGGCAGGGCCCCACAGATACGCAGTATTTT. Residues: CASSLWQGPTDTQYF.

CDR3 in DNA: TGTGCCAGCTCACCCACCGGGGGGACGGTGAGGAATGAGCAGTTCTTC. This encodes CASSPTGGTVRNEQFF. The chain links TRBV18 to TRBJ2-1; 7 positions match TRBD2. The CDR3 has 16 residues. J was trimmed by 7 bases and V by 3 bases; bases with no gene match: 12. Germline loops: CDR1 KGHSH, CDR2 LQKENI.

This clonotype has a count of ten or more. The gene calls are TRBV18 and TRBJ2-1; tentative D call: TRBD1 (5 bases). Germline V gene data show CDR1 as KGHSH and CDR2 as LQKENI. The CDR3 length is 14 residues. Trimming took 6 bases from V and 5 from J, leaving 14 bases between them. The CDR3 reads CASSRTLFDNEQFF. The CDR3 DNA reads TGTGCCAGCTCGAGGACACTTTTCGACAATGAGCAGTTCTTC. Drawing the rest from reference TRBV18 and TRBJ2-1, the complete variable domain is NAGVMQNPRHLVRRRGQEARLRCSPMKGHSHVYWYRQLPEEGLKFMVYLQKENIIDESGMPKERFSAEFPKEGPSILRIQQVVRGDSAAYFCASSRTLFDNEQFFGPGTRLTVL.

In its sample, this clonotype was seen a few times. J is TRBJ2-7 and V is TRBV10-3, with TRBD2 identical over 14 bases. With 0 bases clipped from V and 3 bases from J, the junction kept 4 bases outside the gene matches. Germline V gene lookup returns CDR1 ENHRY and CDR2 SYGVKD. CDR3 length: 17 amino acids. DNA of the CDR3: TGTGCCATCAGTGAGTCTGGACTAGCGGGGGGAAACTACGAGCAGTACTTC. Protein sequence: CAISESGLAGGNYEQYF.

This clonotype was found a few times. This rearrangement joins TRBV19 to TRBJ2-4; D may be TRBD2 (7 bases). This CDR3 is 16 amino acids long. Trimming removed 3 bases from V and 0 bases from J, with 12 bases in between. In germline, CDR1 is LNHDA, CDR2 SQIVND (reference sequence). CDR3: CASSIEGGLAKNIQYF. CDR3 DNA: TGTGCCAGTAGTATCGAGGGGGGGCTAGCCAAAAACATTCAGTACTTC.

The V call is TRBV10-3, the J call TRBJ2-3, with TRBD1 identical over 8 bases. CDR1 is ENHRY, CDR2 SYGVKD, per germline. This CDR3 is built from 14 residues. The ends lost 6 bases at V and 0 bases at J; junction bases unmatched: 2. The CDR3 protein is CAIRDRASTDTQYF. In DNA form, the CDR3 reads TGTGCCATCAGGGACAGGGCAAGCACAGATACGCAGTATTTT.

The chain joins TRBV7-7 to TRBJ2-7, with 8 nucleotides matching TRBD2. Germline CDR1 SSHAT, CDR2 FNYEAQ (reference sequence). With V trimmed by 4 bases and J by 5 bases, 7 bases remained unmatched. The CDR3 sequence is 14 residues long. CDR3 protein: CASSSGRELDEQYF. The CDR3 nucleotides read TGTGCCAGCAGCTCCGGGAGGGAATTGGACGAGCAGTACTTC.

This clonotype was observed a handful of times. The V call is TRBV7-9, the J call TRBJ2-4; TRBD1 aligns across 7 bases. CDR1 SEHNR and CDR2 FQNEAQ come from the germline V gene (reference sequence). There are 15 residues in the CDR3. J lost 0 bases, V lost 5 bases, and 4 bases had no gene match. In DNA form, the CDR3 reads TGTGCCAGCAGCCGGGGACAGCTAGCCAAAAACATTCAGTACTTC. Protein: CASSRGQLAKNIQYF.

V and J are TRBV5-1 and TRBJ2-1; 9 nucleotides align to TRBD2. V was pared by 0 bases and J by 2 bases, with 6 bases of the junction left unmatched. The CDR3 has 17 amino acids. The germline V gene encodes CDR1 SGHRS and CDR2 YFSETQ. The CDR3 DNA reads TGCGCCAGCAGCTTGGCCTTGGTAGCGGGAGCCTACAATGAGCAGTTCTTC. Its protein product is CASSLALVAGAYNEQFF.

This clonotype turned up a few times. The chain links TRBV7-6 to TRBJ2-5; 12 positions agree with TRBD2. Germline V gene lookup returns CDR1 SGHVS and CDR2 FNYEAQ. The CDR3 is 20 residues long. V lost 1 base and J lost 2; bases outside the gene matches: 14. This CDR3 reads CASSLELQGLAGPLQETQYF. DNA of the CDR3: TGTGCCAGCAGCTTAGAACTCCAAGGACTAGCGGGGCCCTTACAAGAGACCCAGTACTTC.

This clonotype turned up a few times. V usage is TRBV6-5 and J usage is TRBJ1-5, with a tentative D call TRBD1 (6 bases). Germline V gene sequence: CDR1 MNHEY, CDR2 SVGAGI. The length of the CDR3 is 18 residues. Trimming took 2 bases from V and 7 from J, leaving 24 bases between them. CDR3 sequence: CASSYLVGHRVEDQPQHF. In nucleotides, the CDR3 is TGTGCCAGCAGTTACCTAGTTGGTCACAGGGTTGAAGACCAGCCCCAGCATTTT.

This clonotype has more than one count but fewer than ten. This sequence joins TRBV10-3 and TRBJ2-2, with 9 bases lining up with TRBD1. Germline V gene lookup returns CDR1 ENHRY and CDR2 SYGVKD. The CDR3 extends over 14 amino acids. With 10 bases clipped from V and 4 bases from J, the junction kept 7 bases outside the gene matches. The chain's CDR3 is CATMTGGGTGELFF. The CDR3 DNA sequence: TGTGCCACGATGACAGGGGGAGGCACCGGGGAGCTGTTTTTT.

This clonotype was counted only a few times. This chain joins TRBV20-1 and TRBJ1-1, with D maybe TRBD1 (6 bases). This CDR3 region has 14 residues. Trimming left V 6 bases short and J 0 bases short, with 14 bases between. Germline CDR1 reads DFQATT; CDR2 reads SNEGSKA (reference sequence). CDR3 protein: CSAGGGHMNTEAFF. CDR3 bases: TGCAGTGCCGGTGGGGGACACATGAACACTGAAGCTTTCTTT.

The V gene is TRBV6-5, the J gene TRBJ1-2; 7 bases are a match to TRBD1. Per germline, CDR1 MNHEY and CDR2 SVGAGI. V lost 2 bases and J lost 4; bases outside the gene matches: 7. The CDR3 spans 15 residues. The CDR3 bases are TGTGCCAGCAGTTACATAGGGGGCGCGAGCTATGGCTACACCTTC. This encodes CASSYIGGASYGYTF.

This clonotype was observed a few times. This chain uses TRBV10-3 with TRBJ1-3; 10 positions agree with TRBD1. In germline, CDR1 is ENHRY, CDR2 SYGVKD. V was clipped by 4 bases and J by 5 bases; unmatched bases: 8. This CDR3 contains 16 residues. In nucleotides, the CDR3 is TGTGCCATCAGTGCTGGGGGGACAGGGGAGAGAAACACCATATATTTT. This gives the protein CAISAGGTGERNTIYF.

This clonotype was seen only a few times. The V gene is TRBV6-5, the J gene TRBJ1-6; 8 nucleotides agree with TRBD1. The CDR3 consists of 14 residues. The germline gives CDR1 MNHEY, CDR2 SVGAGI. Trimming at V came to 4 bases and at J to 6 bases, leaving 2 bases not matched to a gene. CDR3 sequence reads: CASSWGQANSPLHF. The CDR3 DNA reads TGTGCCAGCAGTTGGGGACAGGCTAATTCACCCCTCCACTTT.

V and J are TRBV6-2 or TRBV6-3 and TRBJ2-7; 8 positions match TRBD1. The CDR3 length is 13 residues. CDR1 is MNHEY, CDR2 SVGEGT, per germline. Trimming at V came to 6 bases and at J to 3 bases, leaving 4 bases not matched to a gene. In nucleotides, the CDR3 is TGTGCCAGCAGGGACAGGGCGTTCTACGAGCAGTACTTC. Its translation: CASRDRAFYEQYF.